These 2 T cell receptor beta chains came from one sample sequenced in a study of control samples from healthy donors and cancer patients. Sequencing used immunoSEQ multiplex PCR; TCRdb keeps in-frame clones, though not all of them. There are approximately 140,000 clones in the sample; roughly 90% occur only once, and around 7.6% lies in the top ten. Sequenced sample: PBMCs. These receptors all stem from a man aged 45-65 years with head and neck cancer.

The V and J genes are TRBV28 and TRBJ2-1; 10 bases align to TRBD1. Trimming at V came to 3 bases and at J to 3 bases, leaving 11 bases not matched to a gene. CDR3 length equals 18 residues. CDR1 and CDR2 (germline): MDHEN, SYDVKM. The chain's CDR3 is CASSFHVRTGGIYNEQFF. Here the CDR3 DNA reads TGTGCCAGCAGTTTCCACGTCAGGACAGGGGGGATCTACAATGAGCAGTTCTTC. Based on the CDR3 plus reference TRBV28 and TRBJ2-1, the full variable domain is DVKVTQSSRYLVKRTGEKVFLECVQDMDHENMFWYRQDPGLGLRLIYFSYDVKMKEKGDIPEGYSVSREKKERFSLILESASTNQTSMYLCASSFHVRTGGIYNEQFFGPGTRLTVL.

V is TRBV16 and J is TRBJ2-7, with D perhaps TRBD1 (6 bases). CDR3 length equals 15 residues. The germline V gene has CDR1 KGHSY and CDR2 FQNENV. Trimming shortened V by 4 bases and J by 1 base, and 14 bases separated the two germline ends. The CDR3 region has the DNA TGTGCCAGCAGCCGCACGGGACACCTTTCCTACGAGCAGTACTTC. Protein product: CASSRTGHLSYEQYF.